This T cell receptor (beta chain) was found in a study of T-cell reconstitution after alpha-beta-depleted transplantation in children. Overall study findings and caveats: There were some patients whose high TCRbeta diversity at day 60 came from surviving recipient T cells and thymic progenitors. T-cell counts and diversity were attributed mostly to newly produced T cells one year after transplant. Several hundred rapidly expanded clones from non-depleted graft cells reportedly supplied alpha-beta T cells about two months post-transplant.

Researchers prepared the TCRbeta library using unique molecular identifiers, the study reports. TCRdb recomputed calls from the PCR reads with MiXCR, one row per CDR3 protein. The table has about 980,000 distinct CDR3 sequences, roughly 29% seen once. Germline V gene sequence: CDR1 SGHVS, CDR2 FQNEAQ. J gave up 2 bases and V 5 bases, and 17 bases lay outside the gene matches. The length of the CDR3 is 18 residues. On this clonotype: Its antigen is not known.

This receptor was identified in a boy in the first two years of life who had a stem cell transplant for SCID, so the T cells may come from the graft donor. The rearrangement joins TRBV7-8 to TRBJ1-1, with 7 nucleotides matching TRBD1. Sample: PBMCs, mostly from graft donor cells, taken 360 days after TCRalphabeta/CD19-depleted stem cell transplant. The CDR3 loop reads CASSRGPLRQGSNTEAFF. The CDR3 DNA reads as TGTGCCAGCAGCCGCGGTCCCTTACGACAGGGTTCAAACACTGAAGCTTTCTTT.